This T cell receptor beta chain stems from a study of identical twins. Study-level findings and limits: Modelling underestimated the level of out-of-frame TCR alpha sharing observed in monozygotic twins. Alpha sequences out of frame and shared by twins had excess low generation probability. Invariant MAIT and iNKT cells could partly confound zero-insertion analyses.

TCRdb processed the 5' RACE reads anew with MiXCR; each CDR3 protein has one entry. Of 510,000 or so distinct CDR3 sequences listed, around 15% were seen once; the top ten hold 0.44%. This clonotype has at least ten counts. Its cognate antigen is unknown. The germline gives CDR1 SGHRS, CDR2 YFSETQ. The V end lost 4 bases, the J end lost 10 bases, and 9 bases lay between the germline ends. The CDR3 totals 11 residues. This sample was shared with a second study, whose subject was yellow fever vaccine responses in identical twins.

The source of this sequence is a woman under 30 in good health. The sequencing sample was made of CD4+ T cells sorted from blood. The chain links TRBV5-1 to TRBJ2-1, with D perhaps matching TRBD2 (5 bases). CDR3: CASSETREQFF. CDR3 DNA sequence: TGCGCCAGCAGCGAAACTAGGGAGCAGTTCTTC.